The clone carrying this T cell receptor (beta chain) was seen only once. Its specificity is not known. The germline V and J ends were trimmed by 3 bases and 6 bases, with 12 bases remaining between them. The CDR3 covers 14 residues. Germline CDR1 reads WNHNN; CDR2 reads SYGVQD (reference sequence). This specimen belongs to a study of shared clonotypes between healthy human individuals. Produced via immunoSEQ multiplex PCR; TCRdb's table is partial and in-frame only. The data contain approximately 740,000 clones, less than 85% of them singletons. General study results and limits: Sampling used blood alone; tissue repertoires probably differ.

The sequenced sample was memory CD4+ T cells sorted from blood. Subset indicated: CD45RA-negative fraction. This chain links TRBV10-1 with TRBJ2-4; possibly TRBD1 or TRBD2 for D (5 bases each). This clonotype was sampled from a woman aged 30 to 39 in good health. The DNA for the CDR3 is TGCGCCAGCAGTGACTCCGGGACGCGAAACATTCAGTACTTC. As protein: CASSDSGTRNIQYF.